These 27 T cell receptor beta chains were all obtained from the same sample, sequenced in a study of PD-1 blockade in mismatch repair-deficient tumors. Assay used: immunoSEQ multiplex PCR; TCRdb lists only in-frame clones, some missing. Altogether 76,000 or so clones are present, about 82% being singletons, with the ten largest covering around 5.5%. Sequencing was performed on peripheral blood, taken 44 weeks after starting pembrolizumab. These receptors all stem from an adult with mismatch repair-deficient cancer.

The chain uses TRBV30 and TRBJ1-1, with a weak D call TRBD1 (5 bases). With 3 bases removed from V and 0 bases from J, the gap between germline ends came to 11 bases. Per the germline V gene, CDR1 is GTSNPN and CDR2 is SVGIG (reference sequence). This CDR3 contains 14 residues. DNA of the CDR3: TGTGCCTGGAGGAGGGGACGTGTGAACACTGAAGCTTTCTTT. Amino acids: CAWRRGRVNTEAFF.

CDR3 bases: TGTGCCTGGAGTCGGGGGGCCAGCAATCAGCCCCAGCATTTT. Protein: CAWSRGASNQPQHF. V and J are TRBV30 and TRBJ1-5; tentatively, D is TRBD1 (6 bases). The CDR3 totals 14 residues. From germline, CDR1 is GTSNPN and CDR2 SVGIG (reference sequence). V lost 2 bases and J lost 1, with 9 bases in between.

The V call is TRBV6-6, the J call TRBJ2-2; 8 nucleotides agree with TRBD1. This CDR3 comprises 14 residues. J gave up 4 bases and V 5 bases, and 3 bases lay outside the gene matches. From germline, CDR1 is MNHNY and CDR2 SVGAGI (reference sequence). The CDR3 loop reads CASSRQGFTGELFF. The CDR3 nucleotides read TGTGCCAGCAGTCGACAGGGGTTCACCGGGGAGCTGTTTTTT.

On this clone itself: Additional DNA sequences in this sample encode the identical CDR3. The rearrangement uses TRBV20-1 and TRBJ2-1; weak D call: TRBD1 (6 bases). The CDR3 is 11 amino acids. Germline V lookup: CDR1 DFQATT, CDR2 SNEGSKA (reference sequence). Trimming cost V 5 bases and J 7 bases, with 9 bases left between them. In nucleotides, the CDR3 is TGCAGTGCTGGGGGCCGGAATGAGCAGTTCTTC. Translated, it gives CSAGGRNEQFF.

This sequence joins TRBV4-2 and TRBJ2-6; D is perhaps TRBD1 (6 bases). Germline V CDR1 and CDR2: LGHNA, YNFKEQ. This CDR3 has 19 amino acids. The V gene lost 0 bases and the J gene lost 0 bases, with 15 bases spanning the gap. The CDR3 DNA follows: TGTGCCAGCAGCCAAGATAGGGGGTACCGCCTCTCTGGGGCCAACGTCCTGACTTTC. This encodes CASSQDRGYRLSGANVLTF.

The rearrangement uses TRBV9 and TRBJ1-2; D is unclear. Trimming cost V 1 base and J 6 bases, with 7 bases left between them. The CDR3 runs to 12 residues. Germline V gene sequence: CDR1 SGDLS, CDR2 YYNGEE. The CDR3 sequence is CASSVQRDGYTF. In DNA, the CDR3 is TGTGCCAGCAGCGTACAGAGGGATGGCTACACCTTC.

This clone was observed a handful of times. V gene TRBV11-2 combines with J gene TRBJ2-2; tentatively, D is TRBD2 (6 bases). CDR1 and CDR2 from the germline V gene are SGHAT and FQNNGV. V shed 5 bases and J shed 5 bases, with 12 bases lying between them. CDR3 length: 14 amino acids. The CDR3 is CASSRGGVTGELFF. For the CDR3, the DNA is TGTGCCAGCAGCCGCGGCGGGGTGACCGGGGAGCTGTTTTTT.

The V call is TRBV4-2, the J call TRBJ2-7, with TRBD2 matching over 13 bases. Germline CDR1 and CDR2: LGHNA and YNFKEQ. The ends lost 0 bases at V and 7 bases at J; junction bases unmatched: 6. The CDR3 spans 16 residues. CDR3 residues: CASSQETSGRLVEQYF. DNA of the CDR3: TGTGCCAGCAGCCAAGAGACTAGCGGGAGGTTGGTGGAGCAGTACTTC.

V usage is TRBV7-2 and J usage is TRBJ2-7; D gene ambiguous. The CDR3 consists of 13 residues. V lost 5 bases, J lost 3 bases, and 11 bases lay in between. Germline assignment: CDR1 SGHTA and CDR2 FQGNSA. The CDR3 sequence: CASSRSQNYEQYF. For the CDR3, the DNA is TGTGCCAGCAGCCGGAGCCAGAACTACGAGCAGTACTTC.

This clone was detected only a few times. V usage is TRBV9 and J usage is TRBJ2-5, with D perhaps assigned TRBD1 or TRBD2 (5 bases each). The V gene's germline CDR1 is SGDLS and CDR2 YYNGEE. The germline V and J ends were trimmed by 3 bases and 1 base, with 13 bases remaining between them. The CDR3 is made up of 15 amino acids. The CDR3 coding sequence is TGTGCCAGCAGCGGGTCGGGACGCCCCCAAGAGACCCAGTACTTC. Translating gives CASSGSGRPQETQYF.

This sequence joins TRBV15 and TRBJ2-1; D may be TRBD2 (7 bases). Germline values: CDR1 LNHNV, CDR2 YYDKDF (reference sequence). The length of the CDR3 is 15 residues. The ends were cut back, 4 bases at V and 4 bases at J, with 14 bases in the middle. The CDR3 DNA is TGTGCCACCAGCATAAGAGGGGGGGGATACAATGAGCAGTTCTTC. It codes for CATSIRGGGYNEQFF.

V usage is TRBV29-1 and J usage is TRBJ2-3; 14 nucleotides line up with TRBD2. V gave up 8 bases and J gave up 8 bases; unmatched junction bases: 9. The CDR3 spans 14 residues. Germline values: CDR1 SQVTM, CDR2 ANQGSEA. CDR3 nucleotide sequence: TGCAGCACCCAGACTAGCGGGAGGGCCGCTACGCAGTATTTT. Encoded protein: CSTQTSGRAATQYF.

The rearrangement uses TRBV11-2 and TRBJ1-1; D gene unclear. The germline CDR1 and CDR2 sequences are SGHAT and FQNNGV. Trimming removed 1 base at V and 10 bases at J, with 10 bases between. This CDR3 comprises 12 residues. The CDR3 DNA reads as TGTGCCAGCAGCTTAGGCGGGGTAGGAGCTTTCTTT. Protein sequence: CASSLGGVGAFF.

V usage is TRBV7-6 and J usage is TRBJ2-5, with a weak D call TRBD1 (5 bases). Per germline, CDR1 SGHVS and CDR2 FNYEAQ. Trimming took 4 bases from V and 5 from J, leaving 23 bases between them. The CDR3 totals 17 residues. The CDR3 sequence: CASSSGPRGAGRETQYF. The CDR3 DNA reads as TGTGCCAGCAGCTCTGGGCCCCGTGGGGCCGGTAGGGAGACCCAGTACTTC.

The V gene is TRBV5-1, the J gene TRBJ2-1; 7 bases agree with TRBD2. The V segment lost 0 bases and the J segment 5 bases; nucleotides outside the gene matches: 14. The CDR3 has 18 residues. Germline values: CDR1 SGHRS, CDR2 YFSETQ. Here the CDR3 reads CASSLALLASGMNNEQFF. As DNA, the CDR3 is TGCGCCAGCAGCTTGGCGCTCTTGGCCAGCGGGATGAACAATGAGCAGTTCTTC.

The genes are TRBV11-3 and TRBJ2-1; TRBD2 matches at 11 bases. This CDR3 has 16 amino acids. Germline V gene sequence: CDR1 SGHNT, CDR2 YENEEA. Trimming cost V 4 bases and J 5 bases; bases outside gene matches: 7. DNA for the CDR3: TGTGCCAGCAGCTGGGGACTAGCGGATTCCGACAATGAGCAGTTCTTC. It encodes CASSWGLADSDNEQFF.

This chain links TRBV7-3 with TRBJ2-1; D is possibly TRBD2 (5 bases). The CDR3 extends over 13 amino acids. The V and J ends lost 5 bases and 9 bases respectively, with 14 bases between them. Germline V gives CDR1 SGHTA, CDR2 FQGTGA. This chain's CDR3 is CASSTTSFVEQFF. CDR3 DNA sequence: TGTGCCAGCAGCACCACTAGTTTCGTTGAGCAGTTCTTC.

This clone was recorded a few times. The CDR3 sequence is CSASVIGVGEQYF. In nucleotides, the CDR3 is TGCAGCGCTTCCGTGATAGGGGTCGGCGAGCAGTACTTC. V usage is TRBV29-1 and J usage is TRBJ2-7, with a tentative D call TRBD1 (5 bases). The CDR3 is 13 residues long. The V end lost 7 bases, the J end lost 6 bases, and 19 bases lay between the germline ends. Germline-derived CDR1 and CDR2 are SQVTM and ANQGSEA.

V and J are TRBV10-3 and TRBJ1-1; 8 bases match TRBD1. The CDR3 has 15 residues. Germline CDR1 is ENHRY and CDR2 is SYGVKD. The V gene end was trimmed by 3 bases and the J gene end by 1 base; junction bases not matched to a gene: 4. The CDR3 nucleotides are TGTGCCATCAGTGAACCCGACAGGGGGAACACTGAAGCTTTCTTT. This translates into CAISEPDRGNTEAFF.

The rearrangement links TRBV4-3 to TRBJ1-4; tentative D call: TRBD1 (5 bases). The CDR3 length is 15 residues. V was clipped by 0 bases and J by 8 bases, with 13 bases between them. Germline V CDR1 and CDR2: LGHNA, YSLEER. This chain's CDR3 is CASSQEGGVEEKLFF. In DNA, the CDR3 is TGCGCCAGCAGCCAAGAGGGAGGGGTGGAGGAAAAACTGTTTTTT.

This clone came up a few times. J is TRBJ1-4 and V is TRBV18; D gene unclear. The germline V gene encodes CDR1 KGHSH and CDR2 LQKENI. The CDR3 contains 15 residues. Trimming removed 3 bases at V and 3 bases at J, with 11 bases between. CDR3 region: CASSPRQGSNEKLFF. CDR3 nucleotides: TGTGCCAGCTCACCCCGACAAGGGTCTAATGAAAAACTGTTTTTT.

This clone was seen once. J is TRBJ1-4 and V is TRBV7-9; 8 positions match TRBD1. The trim removed 10 bases at V and 7 bases at J, leaving 8 bases unmatched. Germline loops: CDR1 SEHNR, CDR2 FQNEAQ (reference sequence). The CDR3 sequence is 13 residues long. CDR3 loop: CATQGAVGEKLFF. The CDR3, as DNA: TGTGCCACCCAGGGGGCCGTGGGTGAAAAACTGTTTTTT.

There are a few counts of this clone. The V call is TRBV30, the J call TRBJ1-1, with TRBD1 identical over 11 bases. In germline, CDR1 is GTSNPN, CDR2 SVGIG (reference sequence). The CDR3 spans 12 residues. The V gene end was trimmed by 4 bases and the J gene end by 7 bases; junction bases not matched to a gene: 2. CDR3: CAWKGQGGEAFF. The CDR3 coding sequence is TGTGCCTGGAAGGGACAGGGGGGTGAAGCTTTCTTT.

The chain links TRBV5-6 to TRBJ2-5; D not resolved. V was clipped by 3 bases and J by 4 bases, with 13 bases between them. Per germline, CDR1 SGHDT and CDR2 YYEEEE. The CDR3 length is 14 residues. CDR3 DNA sequence: TGTGCCAGCAGCTGGTCGACCGGATTAGAGACCCAGTACTTC. Translating gives CASSWSTGLETQYF.

This clone showed up just a few times. The genes are TRBV12-5 and TRBJ2-5; tentatively, D is TRBD2 (6 bases). The ends were cut back, 8 bases at V and 2 bases at J, with 12 bases in the middle. The germline gives CDR1 LGHNT, CDR2 FRNRAP. This CDR3 has 13 amino acids. CDR3 nucleotides: TGTGCTAGTCGCCTAGCGCCTCAAGAGACCCAGTACTTC. Amino acids: CASRLAPQETQYF.

The chain has TRBV12-2 and TRBJ2-5; the DNA was not used to check the table's D call, TRBD1. TRBV12-2 is flagged as a pseudogene. The CDR3 spans 13 residues. The CDR3 DNA is TGTGCAAGTCGCTTAGTTGCAGAAGAGACCCAGTACTTC. Protein: CASRLVAEETQYF.

The V call is TRBV12-5, the J call TRBJ1-1; TRBD1 matches at 7 bases. The V gene end was trimmed by 1 base and the J gene end by 4 bases; junction bases not matched to a gene: 3. CDR1 and CDR2 (germline): LGHNT, FRNRAP. The length of the CDR3 is 14 residues. The CDR3 nucleotides are TGTGCTAGTGGTTTGGGAGGGGGCCTCACTGAAGCTTTCTTT. This encodes CASGLGGGLTEAFF.